Shown below are 20 T cell receptor beta chains from a single sample sequenced in a study of cytomegalovirus exposure and HLA in healthy donors. A multiplex PCR was run with 60 Vbeta primers and 13 Jbeta primers. Assay: immunoSEQ multiplex PCR; the TCRdb copy retains only in-frame clones and omits some. The data show about 120,000 clones, 81% seen once. Sequenced: PBMCs. The receptors originated from a man between 18 and 35 years old in good health and CMV-seropositive.

This chain connects TRBV5-1 to TRBJ1-4; the match to TRBD1 covers 7 bases. CDR1 and CDR2 from the germline V gene are SGHRS and YFSETQ. The CDR3 contains 14 residues. Germline trimming cut 6 bases from V and 2 bases from J; bases unmatched to any gene: 4. The CDR3 nucleotides are TGCGCCAGCACCGAGGACAGGACTAATGAAAAACTGTTTTTT. It specifies CASTEDRTNEKLFF.

The J gene is TRBJ2-3, the V gene TRBV6-5, with TRBD1 identical over 7 bases. V shed 5 bases and J 4 bases; nucleotides not matched to a gene: 9. This CDR3 comprises 15 residues. Germline V gives CDR1 MNHEY, CDR2 SVGAGI. CDR3 bases: TGTGCCAGCAGTAACGGGGTCGGGACAGCAGATACGCAGTATTTT. Translation gives CASSNGVGTADTQYF.

This clone was recorded a few times. This chain joins TRBV7-8 and TRBJ1-2; a possible D gene is TRBD1 (5 bases). The CDR3 spans 14 residues. Germline V gene sequence: CDR1 SGHVS, CDR2 FQNEAQ. Deletions cut 3 bases from V and 6 bases from J, with 14 bases between. For the CDR3, the DNA is TGTGCCAGCAGCTTGCTACAGGCGTTGGATGGCTACACCTTC. Its translation is CASSLLQALDGYTF.

V gene TRBV4-1 combines with J gene TRBJ2-3; 13 bases match TRBD2. The CDR3 has 22 residues. The J segment lost 3 bases and the V segment lost 2 bases, leaving 20 bases of the junction unmatched. Germline assignment: CDR1 MGHRA and CDR2 YSYEKL. DNA for the CDR3: TGCGCCAGCAGCCAAAGAGGGTTACAGGCCCGACTAGCGGGAGGCCTTACAGATACGCAGTATTTT. It yields the protein CASSQRGLQARLAGGLTDTQYF.

This clone has only one observation. The chain combines TRBV2 with TRBJ1-5; 8 nucleotides match TRBD1. There are 11 residues in the CDR3. The V gene end was trimmed by 8 bases and the J gene end by 6 bases; junction bases not matched to a gene: 0. CDR1 and CDR2 from the germline V gene are SNHLY and FYNNEI. CDR3 region: CASGTGQPQHF. The CDR3 bases are TGTGCCAGCGGGACAGGTCAGCCCCAGCATTTT.

V usage is TRBV27 and J usage is TRBJ2-7; TRBD2 aligns across 7 bases. CDR1 is MNHEY and CDR2 is SMNVEV in the germline V gene (reference sequence). This CDR3 contains 14 residues. The V gene end was trimmed by 3 bases and the J gene end by 4 bases; junction bases not matched to a gene: 6. The DNA for the CDR3 is TGTGCCAGCAGTTTTTTCGGACTAGAGTACGAGCAGTACTTC. Protein sequence: CASSFFGLEYEQYF.

This clone was counted between two and nine times. The chain links TRBV7-2 to TRBJ2-7; D is possibly TRBD2 (5 bases). Looked up from germline, CDR1 is SGHTA and CDR2 is FQGNSA. The CDR3 runs to 12 residues. This CDR3 is CSKKKSGYEQYF. The CDR3 DNA is TGTTCCAAGAAGAAGTCGGGATACGAGCAGTACTTC.

The genes are TRBV5-5 and TRBJ2-3; D is possibly TRBD1 (6 bases). V lost 0 bases and J lost 2, with 10 bases in between. Looked up from germline, CDR1 is SGHKS and CDR2 is YYEKEE (reference sequence). The length of the CDR3 is 15 residues. CDR3 sequence (DNA): TGTGCCAGCAGCTTGGACAGGGAAATCACAGATACGCAGTATTTT. This codes for CASSLDREITDTQYF.

This chain's CDR3 is CASSRTGTKNIQYF. The CDR3 DNA reads as TGTGCCAGCTCACGGACAGGAACCAAAAACATTCAGTACTTC. The chain employs TRBV18 and TRBJ2-4, with 7 bases aligning to TRBD1. The CDR3 has 14 residues. Per the germline V gene, CDR1 is KGHSH and CDR2 is LQKENI. With 4 bases clipped from V and 2 bases from J, the junction kept 2 bases outside the gene matches.

The chain joins TRBV6-5 to TRBJ2-7; TRBD1 might be the D (6 bases). V lost 5 bases, J lost 0 bases, and 8 bases lay in between. Per germline, CDR1 MNHEY and CDR2 SVGAGI. This CDR3 comprises 13 residues. The CDR3 DNA sequence: TGTGCCAGCAGTCGGGACATCTCCTACGAGCAGTACTTC. The encoded protein is CASSRDISYEQYF.

This chain uses TRBV7-8 with TRBJ2-2; D remains unclear. The germline V gene encodes CDR1 SGHVS and CDR2 FQNEAQ. This CDR3 has 13 amino acids. V was clipped by 3 bases and J by 1 base, with 3 bases between them. CDR3 sequence reads: CASSFLNTGELFF. For the CDR3, the DNA is TGTGCCAGCAGCTTTCTGAACACCGGGGAGCTGTTTTTT.

This sequence joins TRBV10-3 and TRBJ1-2, with TRBD1 identical over 9 bases. Germline V gene sequence: CDR1 ENHRY, CDR2 SYGVKD. With 6 bases clipped from V and 8 bases from J, the junction kept 19 bases outside the gene matches. This CDR3 comprises 17 residues. DNA for the CDR3: TGTGCCATCAGCATTCAAAATCCGGGACAGGGTAGGATAGGCTACACCTTC. It yields the protein CAISIQNPGQGRIGYTF.

V usage is TRBV7-6 and J usage is TRBJ2-3, with 14 bases aligning to TRBD2. Germline V gene lookup returns CDR1 SGHVS and CDR2 FNYEAQ. Trimming took 4 bases from V and 11 from J; bases not matched to a gene: 5. CDR3 size: 14 residues. The CDR3 loop reads CASSSLGTSGRQYF. The CDR3 DNA reads as TGTGCCAGCAGCTCCCTTGGGACTAGCGGGAGGCAGTATTTT.

This clone was counted once. This chain links TRBV19 with TRBJ2-1; 10 nucleotides align to TRBD2. The trim removed 6 bases at V and 12 bases at J, leaving 8 bases unmatched. This CDR3 contains 13 residues. Germline loops: CDR1 LNHDA, CDR2 SQIVND (reference sequence). Here the CDR3 DNA reads TGTGCCAGTAGGAGTAGCGGGAGGTCATGGCAGTTCTTC. Residues: CASRSSGRSWQFF.

The chain is built from TRBV4-3 and TRBJ2-3; TRBD2 is a possible D gene (6 bases). CDR3 length equals 16 residues. From germline, CDR1 is LGHNA and CDR2 YSLEER. V lost 0 bases, J lost 2 bases, and 12 bases lay in between. CDR3 bases: TGCGCCAGCAGCCAAGAGGAGGGCGTAAACACAGATACGCAGTATTTT. Its protein is CASSQEEGVNTDTQYF.

The chain is built from TRBV29-1 and TRBJ2-1, with 9 bases identical to TRBD2. Germline V lookup: CDR1 SQVTM, CDR2 ANQGSEA. The CDR3 is made up of 13 amino acids. The J segment lost 5 bases and the V segment lost 7 bases, leaving 6 bases of the junction unmatched. The CDR3 sequence is CSAGGGVHNEQFF. DNA of the CDR3: TGCAGCGCCGGCGGGGGGGTACACAATGAGCAGTTCTTC.

This chain links TRBV4-3 with TRBJ2-7; weak D call: TRBD2 (6 bases). This CDR3 spans 21 amino acids. Germline CDR1 reads LGHNA; CDR2 reads YSLEER. V was shortened by 3 bases and J by 0 bases, with 30 bases between the two germline ends. CDR3: CASSQDAGLYLSGVYSYEQYF. The CDR3 DNA follows: TGCGCCAGCAGCCAGGATGCGGGTCTGTACCTATCGGGAGTCTACTCCTACGAGCAGTACTTC.

The chain uses TRBV7-2 and TRBJ1-2; D possibly corresponds to TRBD1 (5 bases). CDR3 length equals 16 residues. In germline, CDR1 is SGHTA, CDR2 FQGNSA. Deletions cut 0 bases from V and 6 bases from J, with 17 bases between. CDR3 sequence reads: CASSLARDGGVDGYTF. CDR3 DNA: TGTGCCAGCAGCTTAGCAAGGGACGGGGGGGTCGATGGCTACACCTTC.

This chain uses TRBV18 with TRBJ2-7, with TRBD1 matching 7 bases. Germline CDR1 KGHSH, CDR2 LQKENI. CDR3 length equals 15 residues. V gave up 3 bases and J gave up 5 bases; unmatched junction bases: 10. The chain's CDR3 is CASSPDRAHVNEQYF. In nucleotides, the CDR3 is TGTGCCAGCTCACCTGACAGGGCCCACGTAAACGAGCAGTACTTC. The full variable domain, completed using reference TRBV18 and TRBJ2-7, is NAGVMQNPRHLVRRRGQEARLRCSPMKGHSHVYWYRQLPEEGLKFMVYLQKENIIDESGMPKERFSAEFPKEGPSILRIQQVVRGDSAAYFCASSPDRAHVNEQYFGPGTRLTVT.

As for this clone: At the DNA level, this CDR3 is encoded by other sequences in the same sample as well. The CDR3 sequence: CATSRENAGALLAEQYF. CDR3 sequence (DNA): TGTGCCACCAGCAGAGAGAACGCGGGGGCCCTACTTGCCGAGCAGTACTTC. This chain uses TRBV15 with TRBJ2-7; D may be TRBD2 (7 bases). The germline CDR1 and CDR2 sequences are LNHNV and YYDKDF (reference sequence). CDR3 length: 17 amino acids. V was cut by 0 bases and J by 6 bases, with 21 bases left in between. The complete variable domain, with remaining parts taken from reference TRBV15 and TRBJ2-7, reads DAMVIQNPRYQVTQFGKPVTLSCSQTLNHNVMYWYQQKSSQAPKLLFHYYDKDFNNEADTPDNFQSRRPNTSFCFLDIRSPGLGDTAMYLCATSRENAGALLAEQYFGPGTRLTVT.